This T cell receptor (beta chain) was recovered during a study of blood T cell repertoires in COVID-19. The trim removed 8 bases at V and 4 bases at J, leaving 6 bases unmatched. There are 13 residues in the CDR3. Assay: immunoSEQ multiplex PCR; the TCRdb copy retains only in-frame clones and omits some. The data show a few hundred thousand clones, with 90% seen just once and 0.6% held by the top ten. Residents of under 25 US areas, aged about 18 to 89 years, made up the participants. The V and J genes are TRBV12-3 or TRBV12-4 and TRBJ1-2; 8 positions match TRBD1. The origin of this receptor is a man between 18 and 35 years old who had recovered from COVID-19. Specimen: PBMCs or T cells enriched from blood (not recorded which). CDR3 region: CASQGAQGYGYTF. In DNA form, the CDR3 reads TGTGCCAGCCAGGGGGCGCAGGGCTATGGCTACACCTTC.